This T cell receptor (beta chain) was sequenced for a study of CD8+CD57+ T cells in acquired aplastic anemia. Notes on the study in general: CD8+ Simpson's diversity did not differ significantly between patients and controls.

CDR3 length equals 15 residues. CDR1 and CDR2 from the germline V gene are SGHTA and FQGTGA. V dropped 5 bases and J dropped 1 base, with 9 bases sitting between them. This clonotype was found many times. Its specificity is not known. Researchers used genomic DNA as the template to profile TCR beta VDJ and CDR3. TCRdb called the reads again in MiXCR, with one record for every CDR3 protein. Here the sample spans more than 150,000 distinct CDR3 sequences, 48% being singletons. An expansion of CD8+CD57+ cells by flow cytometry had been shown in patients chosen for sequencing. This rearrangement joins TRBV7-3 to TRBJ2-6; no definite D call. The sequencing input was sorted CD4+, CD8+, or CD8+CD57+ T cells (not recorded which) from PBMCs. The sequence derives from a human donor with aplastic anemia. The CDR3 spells CASSRALSGANVLTF. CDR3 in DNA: TGTGCCAGCAGCCGAGCTCTGTCTGGGGCCAACGTCCTGACTTTC.